The 24 T cell receptor beta chains presented below share a single source sample, sequenced in a study of blood T cell repertoires in COVID-19. TCRdb keeps only in-frame clones here, not all; method: immunoSEQ multiplex PCR. The sample has about 350,000 clones; about 90% are singletons. Sequenced sample: PBMCs or T cells enriched from blood (not recorded which). These TCRs come from a woman in her thirties who had recovered from COVID-19.

The chain uses TRBV6-4 and TRBJ2-5, with 7 nucleotides matching TRBD2. The CDR3 has 14 amino acids. V lost 2 bases, J lost 5 bases, and 5 bases stayed unmatched. In germline, CDR1 is MRHNA, CDR2 SNTAGT. CDR3 sequence: CASSDGRGSETQYF. In nucleotides, the CDR3 is TGTGCCAGCAGTGACGGGCGGGGGTCGGAGACCCAGTACTTC.

The rearrangement uses TRBV7-2 and TRBJ2-7; tentative D call: TRBD2 (6 bases). The CDR3 extends over 15 amino acids. The V and J ends lost 3 bases and 2 bases respectively, with 14 bases between them. The germline V gene encodes CDR1 SGHTA and CDR2 FQGNSA. DNA for the CDR3: TGTGCCAGCAGCTTGGAGGGAGTAAGAACCTACGAGCAGTACTTC. As protein: CASSLEGVRTYEQYF.

This clone was detected only a few times. The gene calls are TRBV10-1 and TRBJ2-3, with 7 nucleotides matching TRBD2. The germline gives CDR1 WNHNN, CDR2 SYGVQD (reference sequence). With V trimmed by 0 bases and J by 2 bases, 2 bases remained unmatched. The CDR3 extends over 15 amino acids. The CDR3 DNA sequence: TGCGCCAGCAGTGAGTCCCAGCGGGACACAGATACGCAGTATTTT. Residues: CASSESQRDTDTQYF.

The chain employs TRBV14 and TRBJ1-2, with 10 bases that match TRBD1. The CDR3 extends over 14 amino acids. The trim removed 4 bases at V and 5 bases at J, leaving 4 bases unmatched. Per the germline V gene, CDR1 is SGHDN and CDR2 is FVKESK. CDR3 protein: CASSPDRGGYGYTF. CDR3 coding DNA: TGTGCCAGCAGCCCGGACAGGGGGGGATATGGCTACACCTTC.

The chain joins TRBV7-2 to TRBJ1-5, with D uncertain. The V gene's germline CDR1 is SGHTA and CDR2 FQGNSA. With 0 bases removed from V and 7 bases from J, the gap between germline ends came to 7 bases. This CDR3 comprises 13 residues. CDR3 DNA: TGTGCCAGCAGCTTAGCACCCGGGCAGCCCCAGCATTTT. This encodes CASSLAPGQPQHF. The entire variable domain, with the rest obtained from reference TRBV7-2 and TRBJ1-5, is as follows: GAGVSQSPSNKVTEKGKDVELRCDPISGHTALYWYRQSLGQGLEFLIYFQGNSAPDKSGLPSDRFSAERTGGSVSTLTIQRTQQEDSAVYLCASSLAPGQPQHFGDGTRLSIL.

This chain links TRBV19 with TRBJ1-6; D not certain. Germline CDR1 LNHDA, CDR2 SQIVND (reference sequence). CDR3 length: 14 amino acids. Trimming cost V 1 base and J 10 bases, with 11 bases left between them. The CDR3: CASSIAEATSPLHF. Here the CDR3 DNA reads TGTGCCAGTAGTATAGCAGAGGCAACATCACCCCTCCACTTT.

The V gene is TRBV14, the J gene TRBJ2-3; D is uncertain. This CDR3 region has 16 residues. Per germline, CDR1 SGHDN and CDR2 FVKESK. V gave up 3 bases and J gave up 4 bases, with 17 bases separating them. In nucleotides, the CDR3 is TGTGCCAGCAGCCATCCTCCCGGTCGAGATCCAGATACGCAGTATTTT. This translates into CASSHPPGRDPDTQYF.

This chain links TRBV6-5 with TRBJ2-5; 9 bases line up with TRBD2. Trimming at V came to 2 bases and at J to 4 bases, leaving 8 bases not matched to a gene. Germline V lookup: CDR1 MNHEY, CDR2 SVGAGI. The CDR3 is made up of 16 amino acids. The CDR3 region has the DNA TGTGCCAGCAGTTACCCTAGCGGGGTTGGGGGAGAGACCCAGTACTTC. Residues: CASSYPSGVGGETQYF.

The chain recombines TRBV3-1 (or the pseudogene TRBV3-2) with TRBJ1-6; 7 nucleotides align to TRBD1. Germline CDR1 and CDR2: LGHDT and YNNKEL (reference sequence). There are 15 residues in the CDR3. With 0 bases clipped from V and 6 bases from J, the junction kept 2 bases outside the gene matches. CDR3 protein: CASSQEDRLNSPLHF. CDR3 DNA: TGTGCCAGCAGCCAAGAGGACAGGCTTAATTCACCCCTCCACTTT.

The CDR3 coding sequence is TGTGCCAGCAGTTTATCGTTGGGACTGATCAATGAAAAACTGTTTTTT. Translation gives CASSLSLGLINEKLFF. The V and J genes are TRBV27 and TRBJ1-4; D may be TRBD1 (5 bases). From germline, CDR1 is MNHEY and CDR2 SMNVEV (reference sequence). V lost 0 bases and J lost 5, with 13 bases in between. The CDR3 has 16 amino acids.

This clone showed up just once. This chain links TRBV4-3 with TRBJ1-1; TRBD1 matches 11 bases. This CDR3 comprises 14 residues. Germline CDR1 reads LGHNA; CDR2 reads YSLEER. V lost 0 bases and J lost 10; bases outside the gene matches: 4. Written as DNA, the CDR3 is TGCGCCAGCAGCCAAGAGCGGGACAGGGGGTTAGCTTTCTTT. Translating gives CASSQERDRGLAFF.

The chain combines TRBV4-1 with TRBJ1-2; D might be TRBD1 (5 bases). Trimming removed 1 base from V and 8 bases from J, with 14 bases in between. The CDR3 spans 14 residues. The germline CDR1 and CDR2 sequences are MGHRA and YSYEKL. The DNA of the CDR3 is TGCGCCAGCAGCCAAGCCCCAGGGATTTACGGCTACACCTTC. This translates into CASSQAPGIYGYTF.

The genes are TRBV5-1 and TRBJ1-4; 8 bases line up with TRBD1. CDR1 and CDR2 from the germline V gene are SGHRS and YFSETQ. Trimming at V came to 0 bases and at J to 2 bases, leaving 9 bases not matched to a gene. The CDR3 extends over 18 amino acids. CDR3: CASSLGAAGGSTNEKLFF. CDR3 nucleotide sequence: TGCGCCAGCAGCTTGGGGGCGGCAGGGGGCTCGACTAATGAAAAACTGTTTTTT.

This clone has a single count. The V gene is TRBV19, the J gene TRBJ1-1, with D perhaps matching TRBD1 (6 bases). Germline CDR1 and CDR2: LNHDA and SQIVND (reference sequence). The CDR3 sequence is 14 residues long. V was trimmed by 6 bases and J by 5 bases, leaving 16 bases between them. In DNA, the CDR3 is TGTGCCAGTAGCCCGGCGGGGGCGAAGACTGAAGCTTTCTTT. As protein: CASSPAGAKTEAFF.

The rearrangement joins TRBV24-1 to TRBJ1-5; D gene ambiguous. This CDR3 spans 15 amino acids. Trimming pared 2 bases from V and 3 bases from J, leaving 10 bases between. CDR1 is KGHDR, CDR2 SFDVKD, per germline. CDR3 in amino acids: CATSDSDSPNQPQHF. CDR3 nucleotide sequence: TGTGCCACCAGTGATTCTGACTCGCCCAATCAGCCCCAGCATTTT.

The V and J genes are TRBV28 and TRBJ2-5, with D tentatively TRBD2 (7 bases). Germline V CDR1 and CDR2: MDHEN, SYDVKM. Trimming shortened V by 3 bases and J by 4 bases, and 15 bases separated the two germline ends. This CDR3 contains 15 residues. The DNA of the CDR3 is TGTGCCAGCAGTTTTTCCGGGGGGCGGGGAGAGACCCAGTACTTC. Its translation is CASSFSGGRGETQYF.

The gene calls are TRBV7-9 and TRBJ1-5; D is unclear. Per the germline V gene, CDR1 is SEHNR and CDR2 is FQNEAQ (reference sequence). CDR3 size: 15 residues. V was clipped by 1 base and J by 5 bases, with 12 bases between them. The CDR3 sequence is CASSLEKEEYQPQHF. As DNA, the CDR3 is TGTGCCAGCAGCTTAGAGAAGGAGGAATATCAGCCCCAGCATTTT.

This clone was seen once. The rearrangement joins TRBV6-2 or TRBV6-3 to TRBJ1-1, with 8 bases identical to TRBD1. The J segment lost 6 bases and the V segment lost 0 bases, leaving 6 bases of the junction unmatched. Germline V gives CDR1 MNHEY, CDR2 SVGEGT. CDR3 length equals 15 residues. The CDR3 bases are TGTGCCAGCAGTTACTCGGGGGGACAGGCCCCTGAAGCTTTCTTT. It encodes CASSYSGGQAPEAFF.

The gene calls are TRBV2 and TRBJ2-7, with 8 nucleotides matching TRBD1. Germline trimming cut 6 bases from V and 2 bases from J; bases unmatched to any gene: 12. Germline CDR1 is SNHLY and CDR2 is FYNNEI. The CDR3 covers 16 residues. CDR3 sequence (DNA): TGTGCCAGCAGGGAGGGGATGGACAGGGTGACCTACGAGCAGTACTTC. The encoded protein is CASREGMDRVTYEQYF.

V is TRBV10-2 and J is TRBJ1-1, with 7 bases fitting TRBD1. From germline, CDR1 is WSHSY and CDR2 SAAADI. This CDR3 region has 13 residues. V was pared by 7 bases and J by 6 bases, with 8 bases of the junction left unmatched. The CDR3, as DNA: TGCGCCAGCACGGATAGGGGGCGAGCTGAAGCTTTCTTT. Translation gives CASTDRGRAEAFF.

The CDR3: CASSQDSGGTRGTDTQYF. CDR3 bases: TGCGCCAGCAGCCAAGATAGCGGAGGGACTAGGGGCACAGATACGCAGTATTTT. This chain connects TRBV4-1 to TRBJ2-3, with 8 bases identical to TRBD2. V was pared by 0 bases and J by 1 base, with 9 bases of the junction left unmatched. The germline gives CDR1 MGHRA, CDR2 YSYEKL. The CDR3 consists of 18 residues.

The V and J genes are TRBV4-1 and TRBJ2-7; 10 positions agree with TRBD1. The CDR3 is 16 residues long. V was pared by 4 bases and J by 5 bases, with 11 bases of the junction left unmatched. Germline V gene lookup returns CDR1 MGHRA and CDR2 YSYEKL. CDR3 region: CASSRTDRGRVDEQYF. The CDR3 region has the DNA TGCGCCAGCAGCCGTACCGACAGGGGGCGAGTCGACGAGCAGTACTTC.

The chain links TRBV5-4 to TRBJ1-1, with TRBD1 identical over 8 bases. CDR3 length equals 17 residues. With V trimmed by 4 bases and J by 1 base, 12 bases remained unmatched. Germline V lookup: CDR1 SGHNT, CDR2 YYREEE (reference sequence). The chain's CDR3 is CASSQIGQGRRNTEAFF. The CDR3 region has the DNA TGTGCCAGCAGCCAGATCGGACAGGGACGAAGGAACACTGAAGCTTTCTTT.

The chain uses TRBV9 and TRBJ2-7, with TRBD1 matching over 7 bases. Germline values: CDR1 SGDLS, CDR2 YYNGEE. The J segment lost 0 bases and the V segment lost 3 bases, leaving 3 bases of the junction unmatched. The CDR3 is 14 residues long. The CDR3 reads CASSGDSSSYEQYF. The CDR3 DNA reads TGTGCCAGCAGCGGGGACAGTAGCTCCTACGAGCAGTACTTC.